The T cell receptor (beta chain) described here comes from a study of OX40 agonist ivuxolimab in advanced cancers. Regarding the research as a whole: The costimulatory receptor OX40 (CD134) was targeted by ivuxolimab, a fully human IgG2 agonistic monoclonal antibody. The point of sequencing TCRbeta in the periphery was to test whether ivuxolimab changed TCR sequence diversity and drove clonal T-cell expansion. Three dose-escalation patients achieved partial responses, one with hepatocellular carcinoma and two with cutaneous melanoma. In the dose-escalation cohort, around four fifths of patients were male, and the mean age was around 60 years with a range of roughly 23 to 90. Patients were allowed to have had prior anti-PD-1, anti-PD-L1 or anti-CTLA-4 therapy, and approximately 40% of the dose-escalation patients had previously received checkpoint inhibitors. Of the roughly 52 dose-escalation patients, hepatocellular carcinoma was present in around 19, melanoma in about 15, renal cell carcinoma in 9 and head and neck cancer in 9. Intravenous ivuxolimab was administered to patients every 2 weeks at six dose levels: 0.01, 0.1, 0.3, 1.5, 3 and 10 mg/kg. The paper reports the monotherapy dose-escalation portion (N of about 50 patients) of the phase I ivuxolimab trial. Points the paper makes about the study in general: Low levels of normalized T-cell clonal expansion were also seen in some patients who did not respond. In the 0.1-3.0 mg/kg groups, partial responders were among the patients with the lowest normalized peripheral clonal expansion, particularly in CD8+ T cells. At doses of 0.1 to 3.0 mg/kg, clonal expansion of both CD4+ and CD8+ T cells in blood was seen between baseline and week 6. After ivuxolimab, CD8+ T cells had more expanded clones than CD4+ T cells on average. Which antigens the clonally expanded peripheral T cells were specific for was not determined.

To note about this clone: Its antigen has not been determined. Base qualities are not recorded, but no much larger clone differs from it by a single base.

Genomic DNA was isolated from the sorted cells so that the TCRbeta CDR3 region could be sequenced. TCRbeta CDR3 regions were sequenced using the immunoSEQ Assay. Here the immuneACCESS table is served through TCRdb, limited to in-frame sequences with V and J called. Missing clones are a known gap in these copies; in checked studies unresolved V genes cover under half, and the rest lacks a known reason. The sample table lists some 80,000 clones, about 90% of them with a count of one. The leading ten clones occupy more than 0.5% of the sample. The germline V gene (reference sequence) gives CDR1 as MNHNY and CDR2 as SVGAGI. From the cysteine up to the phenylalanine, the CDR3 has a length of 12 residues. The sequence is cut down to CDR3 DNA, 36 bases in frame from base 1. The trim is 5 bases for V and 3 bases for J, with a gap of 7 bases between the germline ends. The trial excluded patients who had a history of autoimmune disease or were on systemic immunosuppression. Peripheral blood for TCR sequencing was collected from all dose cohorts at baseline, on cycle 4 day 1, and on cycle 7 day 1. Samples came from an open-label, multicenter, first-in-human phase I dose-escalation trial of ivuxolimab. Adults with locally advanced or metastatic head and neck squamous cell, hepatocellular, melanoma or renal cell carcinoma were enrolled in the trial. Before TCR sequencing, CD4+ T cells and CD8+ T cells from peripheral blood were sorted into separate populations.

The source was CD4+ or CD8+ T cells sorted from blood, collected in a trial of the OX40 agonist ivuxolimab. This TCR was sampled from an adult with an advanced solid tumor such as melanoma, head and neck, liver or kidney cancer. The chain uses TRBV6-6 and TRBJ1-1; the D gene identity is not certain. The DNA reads TGTGCCAGCAGTCTGAGGGACACTGAAGCTTTCTTT. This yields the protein CASSLRDTEAFF.